The next 25 T cell receptor beta chains were all read from a single sample in a study of blood T cell repertoires in COVID-19. The assay was immunoSEQ multiplex PCR, and TCRdb's table has in-frame clones only and misses some. Altogether around 200,000 clones are present, just over 85% being singletons, with the ten largest covering under 4%. Sequenced: PBMCs or T cells enriched from blood (not recorded which). The source of these receptors is a woman aged 40 to 55 with acute COVID-19.

The genes are TRBV6-2 or TRBV6-3 and TRBJ2-5; 8 bases map to TRBD1. The V gene end was trimmed by 10 bases and the J gene end by 5 bases; junction bases not matched to a gene: 9. Germline V gene sequence: CDR1 MNHEY, CDR2 SVGEGT. The CDR3 sequence is 13 residues long. The CDR3 DNA follows: TGTGCCACCAGCCCGACAGGGGTGGAGACCCAGTACTTC. Translated: CATSPTGVETQYF.

V and J are TRBV6-4 and TRBJ2-3; D possibly corresponds to TRBD2 (6 bases). V dropped 6 bases and J dropped 2 bases, with 12 bases sitting between them. From germline, CDR1 is MRHNA and CDR2 SNTAGT. The CDR3 is 14 residues long. The CDR3 sequence is CASSPGLSTDTQYF. The DNA of the CDR3 is TGTGCCAGCAGCCCTGGACTATCCACAGATACGCAGTATTTT.

This chain connects TRBV5-1 to TRBJ2-7, with D maybe TRBD2 (5 bases). Germline V gives CDR1 SGHRS, CDR2 YFSETQ. Trimming took off 0 bases at V and 0 bases at J, with 13 bases between the two ends. The CDR3 has 16 amino acids. This chain's CDR3 is CASSLDTGFISYEQYF. CDR3 DNA: TGCGCCAGCAGCTTGGATACGGGGTTTATCTCCTACGAGCAGTACTTC.

The chain is built from TRBV9 and TRBJ2-7, with TRBD2 as a possible D gene (5 bases). The CDR3 has 15 amino acids. Trimming removed 3 bases at V and 1 base at J, with 14 bases between. Germline V CDR1 and CDR2: SGDLS, YYNGEE. CDR3 bases: TGTGCCAGCAGCGCGTCCGGACGGGGATCCTACGAGCAGTACGTC. Protein product: CASSASGRGSYEQYV.

This sequence joins TRBV6-5 and TRBJ2-1, with D unresolved. CDR3 size: 12 residues. CDR1 is MNHEY and CDR2 is SVGAGI in the germline V gene. V was cut by 7 bases and J by 8 bases, with 12 bases left in between. CDR3 residues: CASTTLGDEQFF. DNA for the CDR3: TGTGCCAGCACAACCCTGGGCGATGAGCAGTTCTTC.

The V and J genes are TRBV3-1 (or the pseudogene TRBV3-2) and TRBJ2-2; possibly TRBD2 for D (7 bases). The germline gives CDR1 LGHDT, CDR2 YNNKEL (reference sequence). The CDR3 consists of 16 residues. Trimming pared 1 base from V and 3 bases from J, leaving 12 bases between. CDR3 nucleotide sequence: TGTGCCAGCAGCCAAGGAGTGGGGGGGCACACCGGGGAGCTGTTTTTT. Translating gives CASSQGVGGHTGELFF.

The chain couples TRBV9 to TRBJ1-6; 8 bases fit TRBD1. Germline V gene sequence: CDR1 SGDLS, CDR2 YYNGEE. J lost 5 bases, V lost 4 bases, and 5 bases had no gene match. This CDR3 region has 15 residues. CDR3 nucleotides: TGTGCCAGCAGCCTAACGGGACAGGATAATTCACCCCTCCACTTT. Translated, it gives CASSLTGQDNSPLHF.

The chain links TRBV14 to TRBJ2-5; D not resolved. Trimming took 1 base from V and 4 from J, leaving 13 bases between them. The CDR3 sequence is 15 residues long. Germline CDR1 SGHDN, CDR2 FVKESK. The CDR3 DNA reads as TGTGCCAGCAGCCAAGCCCTAAGCCAACGAGAGACCCAGTACTTC. Protein product: CASSQALSQRETQYF.

The chain uses TRBV2 and TRBJ1-6, with 10 nucleotides matching TRBD1. CDR3 length equals 16 residues. Germline V gene data show CDR1 as SNHLY and CDR2 as FYNNEI. V dropped 7 bases and J dropped 5; count of bases not matched to a gene: 8. The CDR3 coding sequence is TGTGCCAGCACAAGGACAGGGGGTCTAAATAATTCACCCCTCCACTTT. This encodes CASTRTGGLNNSPLHF.

The gene calls are TRBV5-1 and TRBJ2-5; 9 nucleotides align to TRBD1. V lost 6 bases, J lost 4 bases, and 13 bases stayed unmatched. Germline V gene sequence: CDR1 SGHRS, CDR2 YFSETQ. The length of the CDR3 is 16 residues. In DNA form, the CDR3 reads TGCGCCAGCAACCTACCCGGACAGGGGATGGGAGAGACCCAGTACTTC. It translates to CASNLPGQGMGETQYF.

This clone was detected only a few times. The CDR3 here is CASSLGQGEQYF. The DNA for the CDR3 is TGTGCCAGCAGTCTCGGACAGGGAGAGCAGTACTTC. This chain uses TRBV12-3 or TRBV12-4 with TRBJ2-7; TRBD1 matches 8 bases. V gave up 5 bases and J gave up 7 bases; unmatched junction bases: 4. The CDR3 spans 12 residues.

CDR3 region: CATSSGTGDLPQHF. The DNA for the CDR3 is TGTGCCACTTCAAGTGGAACGGGGGATTTGCCCCAGCATTTT. This chain links TRBV19 with TRBJ1-5; possible D gene TRBD1, 5 bases. The CDR3 spans 14 residues. V shed 10 bases and J shed 9 bases, with 22 bases lying between them. From germline, CDR1 is LNHDA and CDR2 SQIVND (reference sequence).

The chain joins TRBV7-8 to TRBJ1-4; 9 nucleotides line up with TRBD1. The CDR3 sequence is 14 residues long. With V trimmed by 5 bases and J by 5 bases, 3 bases remained unmatched. Germline CDR1 SGHVS, CDR2 FQNEAQ. CDR3 region: CASSRDRGNEKLFF. CDR3 coding DNA: TGTGCCAGCAGCCGAGACAGGGGGAATGAAAAACTGTTTTTT.

The chain is built from TRBV5-8 and TRBJ1-1, with unresolved D. The CDR3 extends over 13 amino acids. V was shortened by 3 bases and J by 3 bases, with 9 bases between the two germline ends. The germline CDR1 and CDR2 sequences are SGHTS and YDEGEE. The CDR3 spells CASSSNIYTEAFF. CDR3 in DNA: TGTGCCAGCAGCTCTAATATTTACACTGAAGCTTTCTTT. The full variable domain, in which reference TRBV5-8 and TRBJ1-1 provide the parts outside the CDR3, is EAGVTQSPTHLIKTRGQQATLRCSPISGHTSVYWYQQALGLGLQFLLWYDEGEERNRGNFPPRFSGRQFPNYSSELNVNALELEDSALYLCASSSNIYTEAFFGQGTRLTVV.

The CDR3 region is CASSREQGFSGYTF. The CDR3 DNA follows: TGTGCCAGTAGCAGGGAACAGGGATTCTCTGGCTACACCTTC. V gene TRBV19 combines with J gene TRBJ1-2, with D possibly being TRBD1 (6 bases). V lost 6 bases to trimming and J lost 7 bases, with 18 bases between them. Germline loops: CDR1 LNHDA, CDR2 SQIVND (reference sequence). This CDR3 contains 14 residues.

This rearrangement joins TRBV7-2 to TRBJ1-1, with 10 bases matching TRBD1. The CDR3 covers 14 residues. Germline CDR1 SGHTA, CDR2 FQGNSA. V lost 1 base to trimming and J lost 9 bases; unmatched junction nucleotides: 5. CDR3: CASSLGTGGNQAFF. Here the CDR3 DNA reads TGTGCCAGCAGCTTAGGGACAGGGGGTAATCAAGCTTTCTTT.

The rearrangement links TRBV14 to TRBJ1-2; D call uncertain. Deletions cut 0 bases from V and 5 bases from J, with 7 bases between. Germline V gene lookup returns CDR1 SGHDN and CDR2 FVKESK. There are 13 residues in the CDR3. CDR3 nucleotide sequence: TGTGCCAGCAGCCAAGATCCCAGTTATGGCTACACCTTC. This gives the protein CASSQDPSYGYTF.

This rearrangement joins TRBV7-2 to TRBJ1-2, with D hard to call. Germline V gene lookup returns CDR1 SGHTA and CDR2 FQGNSA. The CDR3 is made up of 14 amino acids. V was shortened by 2 bases and J by 0 bases, with 7 bases between the two germline ends. Written as DNA, the CDR3 is TGTGCCAGCAGCTTACTAAGTTCTAACTATGGCTACACCTTC. Translated, it gives CASSLLSSNYGYTF.

V usage is TRBV19 and J usage is TRBJ1-2; 9 bases agree with TRBD1. The ends lost 3 bases at V and 3 bases at J; junction bases unmatched: 2. The germline gives CDR1 LNHDA, CDR2 SQIVND (reference sequence). There are 14 residues in the CDR3. DNA for the CDR3: TGTGCCAGTAGTATGGGACAGGGCTACTATGGCTACACCTTC. Translation gives CASSMGQGYYGYTF.

J is TRBJ1-2 and V is TRBV23-1; 8 nucleotides align to TRBD1. TRBV23-1 is assigned to the ORF class and has an uncertain function. The junction had 11 bases not matched to a gene; V was cut back by 8 bases and J by 3 bases. This CDR3 region has 15 residues. The CDR3 bases are TGCGCCAGCTCTAATACAGGGGGACCATACTATGGCTACACCTTC. Its translation is CASSNTGGPYYGYTF.

The chain couples TRBV12-5 to TRBJ1-3; 9 bases agree with TRBD1. The J segment lost 0 bases and the V segment lost 0 bases, leaving 3 bases of the junction unmatched. Germline V CDR1 and CDR2: LGHNT, FRNRAP. CDR3 length: 17 amino acids. The CDR3: CASGLVRGQGSGNTIYF. The CDR3 region has the DNA TGTGCTAGTGGTTTGGTACGGGGACAGGGCTCTGGAAACACCATATATTTT.

The genes are TRBV18 and TRBJ1-3; the D gene is possibly TRBD1 (5 bases). Trimming stripped 3 bases from V and 4 bases from J, with 10 bases between. Germline lookup yields CDR1 KGHSH and CDR2 LQKENI. The CDR3 has 14 amino acids. CDR3 amino acids: CASSPQGYGNTIYF. The CDR3 DNA is TGTGCCAGCTCACCGCAGGGTTACGGAAACACCATATATTTT. Combining the CDR3 with reference TRBV18 and TRBJ1-3 gives the whole variable domain NAGVMQNPRHLVRRRGQEARLRCSPMKGHSHVYWYRQLPEEGLKFMVYLQKENIIDESGMPKERFSAEFPKEGPSILRIQQVVRGDSAAYFCASSPQGYGNTIYFGEGSWLTVV.

The chain combines TRBV7-2 with TRBJ2-3; 11 bases are shared with TRBD2. Germline loops: CDR1 SGHTA, CDR2 FQGNSA. The ends lost 2 bases at V and 6 bases at J; junction bases unmatched: 13. There are 18 residues in the CDR3. Written as DNA, the CDR3 is TGTGCCAGCAGCTTACGGTCCGAGTCTAGCGGGGGGAGGGATACGCAGTATTTT. It codes for CASSLRSESSGGRDTQYF.

The chain recombines TRBV7-3 with TRBJ2-2, with D possibly matching TRBD2 (6 bases). The CDR3 consists of 14 residues. The V gene's germline CDR1 is SGHTA and CDR2 FQGTGA. V was pared by 2 bases and J by 8 bases, with 12 bases between. The CDR3 DNA is TGTGCCAGCAGCTTAGCGAGGGAGGCAGGGGAGCTGTTTTTT. Amino acids: CASSLAREAGELFF.

This clone has just one count. The J gene is TRBJ2-1, the V gene TRBV12-3 or TRBV12-4; 7 positions match TRBD2. The CDR3 runs 13 residues. J gave up 8 bases and V 7 bases, and 8 bases lay outside the gene matches. The CDR3 region is CASKSRGGDEQFF. For the CDR3, the DNA is TGTGCCAGCAAGAGCCGCGGGGGAGATGAGCAGTTCTTC.